This TCR beta chain was recovered during a study of cytotoxic CD8 clonotypes in ibrutinib-treated CLL. Study information: Of the patients, 11 were relapsed/refractory, over 14 treatment-naive and fewer than 18 IGHV unmutated. Sequencing produced an average of roughly 270,000 productive templates and some 100,000 productive rearrangements per sample.

Trimming cost V 5 bases and J 9 bases; bases outside gene matches: 8. The germline V gene has CDR1 LNHDA and CDR2 SQIVND (reference sequence). This CDR3 contains 14 residues. Generated by immunoSEQ multiplex PCR, the TCRdb table keeps only in-frame clones and is missing some. The sample records around 250,000 clones, 70% being singletons. Study-wide results and caveats: Sample timing was unmatched between remission and later-progressing patients; lymph nodes unstudied. Relative to age-matched healthy donors, clonality at baseline was higher, and it tracked circulating CD8+ T-cell counts.

There are a few counts of this clone. Antigen specificity is unknown. The TCR originated in a human donor with chronic lymphocytic leukemia. The chain is built from TRBV19 and TRBJ2-4, with 9 bases matching TRBD2. Sequenced material: PBMCs, taken after 24 months of ibrutinib treatment. The CDR3 sequence: CASSGGRASGIQYF. CDR3 in DNA: TGTGCCAGTAGTGGCGGGAGGGCCTCAGGCATTCAGTACTTC.